Below are 21 T cell receptor beta chains sequenced from a single sample in a study of CD8 T cells in ankylosing spondylitis. TCRdb ran MiXCR on the 5' RACE reads and lists one entry per CDR3 protein. The sample consists of around 90,000 distinct CDR3 sequences, more than 25% of them appearing once. Sequenced: blood, either unsorted or a sorted T cell fraction (not recorded which). Receptor source: a male donor with ankylosing spondylitis or in good health (not recorded which).

This clonotype was detected a few times. The rearrangement links TRBV5-1 to TRBJ2-7; no clear D gene. The CDR3 length is 14 residues. V lost 5 bases and J 0 bases, leaving 12 bases between the germline ends. Germline CDR1 SGHRS, CDR2 YFSETQ. The CDR3 DNA sequence: TGCGCCAGCAGTGAGGTAAAGAGCTCCTACGAGCAGTACTTC. Translation gives CASSEVKSSYEQYF.

V gene TRBV11-1 combines with J gene TRBJ2-1; D is unresolved. Per germline, CDR1 SGHAT and CDR2 FQDESV (reference sequence). V was cut by 5 bases and J by 6 bases, with 5 bases left in between. The CDR3 consists of 11 residues. The CDR3 coding sequence is TGTGCCAGCAGCCGAGCCAATGAGCAGTTCTTC. Encoded protein: CASSRANEQFF.

This clonotype appeared a few times. This chain uses TRBV5-1 with TRBJ2-6, with a weak D call TRBD2 (6 bases). CDR1 and CDR2 (germline): SGHRS, YFSETQ. The V end lost 4 bases, the J end lost 4 bases, and 15 bases lay between the germline ends. The length of the CDR3 is 16 residues. Written as DNA, the CDR3 is TGCGCCAGCAGCCCCGAGGTCGGAGGGGGGGCCAACGTCCTGACTTTC. Its translation: CASSPEVGGGANVLTF.

This clonotype was seen repeatedly, ten times or more. The chain links TRBV6-1 to TRBJ2-7; 8 positions match TRBD2. Germline lookup yields CDR1 MNHNS and CDR2 SASEGT. Losses at the gene ends were 7 bases for V and 2 bases for J; bases not matched to a gene: 19. The CDR3 extends over 18 amino acids. CDR3 amino acids: CASTPIVAGDGRAYEQYV. The CDR3 nucleotides are TGTGCCAGCACTCCCATAGTGGCGGGGGACGGGAGGGCCTACGAGCAGTACGTC.

This clonotype was seen a few times. This chain joins TRBV20-1 and TRBJ1-1; D not certain. This CDR3 is 14 amino acids long. The V and J ends lost 5 bases and 1 base respectively, with 14 bases between them. Germline CDR1 is DFQATT and CDR2 is SNEGSKA (reference sequence). CDR3 sequence (DNA): TGCAGTGCTTCTGACACTATCGGGAACACTGAAGCTTTCTTT. As protein: CSASDTIGNTEAFF.

V is TRBV20-1 and J is TRBJ2-7, with 12 nucleotides matching TRBD2. This CDR3 is built from 14 residues. Germline values: CDR1 DFQATT, CDR2 SNEGSKA (reference sequence). Trimming cost V 5 bases and J 2 bases; bases outside gene matches: 4. As DNA, the CDR3 is TGCAGTGCTCTTGGACTAGCGGGAACCTACGAGCAGTACTTC. It translates to CSALGLAGTYEQYF.

The chain recombines TRBV29-1 with TRBJ1-3; D not resolved. The V gene's germline CDR1 is SQVTM and CDR2 ANQGSEA. The V gene lost 4 bases and the J gene lost 7 bases, with 11 bases spanning the gap. This CDR3 comprises 12 residues. Here the CDR3 DNA reads TGCAGCGTTGTGAAGGGTGCGAACACCATATATTTT. Encoded protein: CSVVKGANTIYF.

Only a few counts were recorded for this clonotype. The rearrangement joins TRBV7-2 to TRBJ2-1; TRBD1 aligns across 8 bases. Germline CDR1 and CDR2: SGHTA and FQGNSA. V dropped 1 base and J dropped 7; count of bases not matched to a gene: 6. The CDR3 spans 15 residues. CDR3 nucleotide sequence: TGTGCCAGCAGCTTAGGTCAGGGGGCACGGAATGAGCAGTTCTTC. Its translation: CASSLGQGARNEQFF.

This clonotype was detected only once. The chain recombines TRBV12-3 or TRBV12-4 with TRBJ2-5; 7 nucleotides match TRBD2. The ends lost 5 bases at V and 3 bases at J; junction bases unmatched: 12. There are 16 residues in the CDR3. The chain's CDR3 is CASSGPFGGGEETQYF. CDR3 in DNA: TGTGCCAGCAGTGGCCCTTTCGGGGGAGGGGAAGAGACCCAGTACTTC.

The rearrangement joins TRBV20-1 to TRBJ1-5, with a weak D call TRBD1 (6 bases). Germline V gene data show CDR1 as DFQATT and CDR2 as SNEGSKA (reference sequence). The CDR3 is 13 residues long. Trimming pared 1 base from V and 6 bases from J, leaving 10 bases between. CDR3 nucleotides: TGCAGTGCTAGAGTTCGGGGGGCTCAGCCCCAGCATTTT. As protein: CSARVRGAQPQHF.

V gene TRBV18 combines with J gene TRBJ1-1; D unclear. Germline V gene lookup returns CDR1 KGHSH and CDR2 LQKENI. The V end was cut by 3 bases, the J end by 5 bases, with 7 bases between. CDR3 size: 12 residues. CDR3 sequence reads: CASSPAETEAFF. Here the CDR3 DNA reads TGTGCCAGCTCACCGGCTGAGACTGAAGCTTTCTTT.

The genes are TRBV2 and TRBJ1-6; no clear D gene. Trimming shortened V by 2 bases and J by 10 bases, and 9 bases separated the two germline ends. The CDR3 sequence is 13 residues long. Germline assignment: CDR1 SNHLY and CDR2 FYNNEI. CDR3 DNA: TGTGCCAGCAGTGAACTGGGCAAGTCACCCCTCCACTTT. It encodes CASSELGKSPLHF.

A few counts support this clonotype. The chain is built from TRBV19 and TRBJ1-5, with a tentative D call TRBD1 (5 bases). Deletions cut 6 bases from V and 5 bases from J, with 17 bases between. CDR3 size: 15 residues. In germline, CDR1 is LNHDA, CDR2 SQIVND (reference sequence). The CDR3 DNA reads as TGTGCCAGTAGGTATCGCACCCCGACAGATCAGCCCCAGCATTTT. It is translated as CASRYRTPTDQPQHF. Supplemented by reference TRBV19 and TRBJ1-5, the full variable domain reads DGGITQSPKYLFRKEGQNVTLSCEQNLNHDAMYWYRQDPGQGLRLIYYSQIVNDFQKGDIAEGYSVSREKKESFPLTVTSAQKNPTAFYLCASRYRTPTDQPQHFGDGTRLSIL.

The chain uses TRBV19 and TRBJ2-7; D unclear. V gave up 5 bases and J gave up 6 bases, with 17 bases separating them. This CDR3 has 14 residues. Germline-derived CDR1 and CDR2 are LNHDA and SQIVND (reference sequence). The CDR3 spells CASSSTGLDSEQYV. CDR3 DNA sequence: TGTGCCAGTAGTTCCACCGGGCTAGATAGCGAGCAGTACGTC.

In its sample, this clonotype was seen a few times. The gene calls are TRBV9 and TRBJ1-4; TRBD1 might be the D (6 bases). Germline V gene lookup returns CDR1 SGDLS and CDR2 YYNGEE. The CDR3 contains 13 residues. Trimming took off 8 bases at V and 8 bases at J, with 16 bases between the two ends. CDR3 sequence reads: CARTKVTGEKLFF. CDR3 nucleotides: TGTGCCAGGACAAAAGTTACAGGGGAAAAACTGTTTTTT.

This clonotype was counted many times. The chain links TRBV12-3 or TRBV12-4 to TRBJ1-1; TRBD1 aligns across 10 bases. CDR3 length: 14 residues. The V gene end was trimmed by 5 bases and the J gene end by 4 bases; junction bases not matched to a gene: 4. The CDR3 region is CASSRQGASTEAFF. CDR3 nucleotides: TGTGCCAGCAGTCGACAGGGGGCCTCCACTGAAGCTTTCTTT.

V usage is TRBV25-1 and J usage is TRBJ1-2; D call uncertain. V was clipped by 3 bases and J by 4 bases, with 15 bases between them. Germline V CDR1 and CDR2: MGHDK, SYGVNS. The CDR3 has 15 amino acids. This chain's CDR3 is CASSDPASMAYGYTF. The CDR3 nucleotides read TGTGCCAGCAGTGACCCTGCTTCTATGGCCTATGGCTACACCTTC.

The chain combines TRBV19 with TRBJ2-2; D is undetermined. The germline V gene encodes CDR1 LNHDA and CDR2 SQIVND (reference sequence). Between the trimmed V and J ends, which lost 9 bases and 1 base, there was a span of 6 bases. This CDR3 region has 12 residues. This chain's CDR3 is CASLGNTGELFF. Here the CDR3 DNA reads TGTGCCAGCTTGGGGAACACCGGGGAGCTGTTTTTT.

The rearrangement joins TRBV4-1 to TRBJ2-1, with D tentatively TRBD1 (6 bases). This CDR3 is built from 14 residues. Trimming shortened V by 1 base and J by 3 bases, and 7 bases separated the two germline ends. Germline V gene sequence: CDR1 MGHRA, CDR2 YSYEKL. Here the CDR3 reads CASSQGDIYNEQFF. The CDR3, as DNA: TGCGCCAGCAGCCAAGGGGACATCTACAATGAGCAGTTCTTC.

The chain is built from TRBV5-1 and TRBJ2-3; the D is unclear. Looked up from germline, CDR1 is SGHRS and CDR2 is YFSETQ. The CDR3 runs to 13 residues. With 2 bases removed from V and 1 base from J, the gap between germline ends came to 5 bases. This CDR3 is CASSFQGTDTQYF. In nucleotides, the CDR3 is TGCGCCAGCAGCTTCCAGGGCACAGATACGCAGTATTTT.

The rearrangement uses TRBV5-6 and TRBJ2-1; 16 positions match TRBD2. V trimming: 7 bases; J trimming: 8 bases; junction bases outside the gene matches: 15. Germline values: CDR1 SGHDT, CDR2 YYEEEE. The CDR3 runs to 18 residues. CDR3 residues: CASWTGLAGGPLGHEQFF. CDR3 in DNA: TGTGCCAGCTGGACGGGACTAGCGGGAGGGCCACTCGGCCATGAGCAGTTCTTC. Together with reference TRBV5-6 and TRBJ2-1, the CDR3 gives the full variable domain: DAGVTQSPTHLIKTRGQQVTLRCSPKSGHDTVSWYQQALGQGPQFIFQYYEEEERQRGNFPDRFSGHQFPNYSSELNVNALLLGDSALYLCASWTGLAGGPLGHEQFFGPGTRLTVL.